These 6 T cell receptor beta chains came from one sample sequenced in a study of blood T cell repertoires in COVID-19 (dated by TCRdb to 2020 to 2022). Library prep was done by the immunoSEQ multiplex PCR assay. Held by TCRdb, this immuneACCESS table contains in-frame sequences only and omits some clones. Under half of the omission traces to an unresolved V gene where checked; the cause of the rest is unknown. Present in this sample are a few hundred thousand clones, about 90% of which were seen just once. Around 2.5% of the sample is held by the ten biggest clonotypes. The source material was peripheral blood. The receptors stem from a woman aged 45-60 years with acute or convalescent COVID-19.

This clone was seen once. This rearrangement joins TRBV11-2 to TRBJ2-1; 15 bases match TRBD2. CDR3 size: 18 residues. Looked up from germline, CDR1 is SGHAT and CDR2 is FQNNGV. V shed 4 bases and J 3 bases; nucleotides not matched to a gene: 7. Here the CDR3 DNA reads TGTGCCAGCAGCTCCGAGGGACTAGCGGGAGGTATCTACAATGAGCAGTTCTTC. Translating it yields CASSSEGLAGGIYNEQFF.

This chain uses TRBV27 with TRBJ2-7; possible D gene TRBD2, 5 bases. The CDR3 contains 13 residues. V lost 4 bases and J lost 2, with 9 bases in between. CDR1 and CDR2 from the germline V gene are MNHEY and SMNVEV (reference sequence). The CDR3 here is CASSYRETYEQYF. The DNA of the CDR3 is TGTGCCAGCAGTTACCGGGAAACCTACGAGCAGTACTTC.

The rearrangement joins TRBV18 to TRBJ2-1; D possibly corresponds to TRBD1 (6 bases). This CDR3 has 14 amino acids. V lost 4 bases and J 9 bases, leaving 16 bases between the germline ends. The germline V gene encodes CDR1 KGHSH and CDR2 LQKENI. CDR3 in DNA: TGTGCCAGCTCACAACAGGGTACTGCGGCTGAGCAGTTCTTC. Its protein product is CASSQQGTAAEQFF.

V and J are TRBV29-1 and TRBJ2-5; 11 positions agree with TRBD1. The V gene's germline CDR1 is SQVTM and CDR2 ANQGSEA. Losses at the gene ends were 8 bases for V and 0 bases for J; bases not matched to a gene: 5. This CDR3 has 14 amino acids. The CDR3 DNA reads TGCAGCATAGGACAGGGGGCGTACCAAGAGACCCAGTACTTC. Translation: CSIGQGAYQETQYF.

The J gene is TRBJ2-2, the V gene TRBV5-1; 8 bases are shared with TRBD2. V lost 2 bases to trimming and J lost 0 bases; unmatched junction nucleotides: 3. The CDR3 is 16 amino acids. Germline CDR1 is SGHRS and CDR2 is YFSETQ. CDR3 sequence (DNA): TGCGCCAGCAGCTTTCGCGGGAGGACGAACACCGGGGAGCTGTTTTTT. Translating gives CASSFRGRTNTGELFF.

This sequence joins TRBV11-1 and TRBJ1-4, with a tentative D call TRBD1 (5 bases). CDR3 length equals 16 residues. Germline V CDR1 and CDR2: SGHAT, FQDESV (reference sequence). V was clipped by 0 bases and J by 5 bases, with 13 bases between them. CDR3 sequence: CASSLAFRAGNEKLFF. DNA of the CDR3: TGTGCCAGCAGCTTAGCCTTCAGGGCAGGGAATGAAAAACTGTTTTTT.